This T cell receptor (beta chain) appears in the sequencing data of a study of T cells in localized non-small cell lung cancer. The repertoire was sequenced with immunoSEQ multiplex PCR; TCRdb's copy has only in-frame clones and lacks some. The sample includes approximately 52,000 clones, approximately 80% of them seen just once. This clone was observed a few times. The starting material was peripheral blood, obtained before any cancer treatment. This clonotype was obtained from a man between 40 and 75 years old with stage I squamous cell lung carcinoma.

CDR3 amino acids: CASSLTPGDLTYEQYF. The CDR3 DNA reads TGCGCCAGCAGCTTGACCCCGGGAGACTTGACCTACGAGCAGTACTTC. This chain connects TRBV5-1 to TRBJ2-7, with D perhaps matching TRBD2 (6 bases). CDR1 and CDR2 from the germline V gene are SGHRS and YFSETQ. Trimming took off 1 base at V and 2 bases at J, with 16 bases between the two ends. The CDR3 contains 16 residues.